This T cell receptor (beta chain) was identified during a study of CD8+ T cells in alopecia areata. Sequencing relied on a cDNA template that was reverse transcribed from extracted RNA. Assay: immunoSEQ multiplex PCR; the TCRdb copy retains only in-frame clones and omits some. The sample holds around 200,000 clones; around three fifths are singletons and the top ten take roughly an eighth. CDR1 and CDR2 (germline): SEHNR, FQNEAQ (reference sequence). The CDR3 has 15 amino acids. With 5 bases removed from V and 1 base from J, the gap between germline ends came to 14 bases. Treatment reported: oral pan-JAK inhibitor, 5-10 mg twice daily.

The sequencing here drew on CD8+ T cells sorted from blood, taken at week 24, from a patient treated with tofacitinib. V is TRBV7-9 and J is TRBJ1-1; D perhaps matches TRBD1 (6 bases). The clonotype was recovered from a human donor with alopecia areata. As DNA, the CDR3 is TGTGCCAGCAGCCTCGAGGGGGGAGGGAACACTGAAGCTTTCTTT. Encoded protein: CASSLEGGGNTEAFF.